A single sample gave rise to the 25 T cell receptor beta chains below, sequenced in a study of cytotoxic CD8 clonotypes in ibrutinib-treated CLL. TCRdb's copy holds only in-frame clones and misses some; the assay was immunoSEQ multiplex PCR. The sample lists some 81,000 clones, roughly 77% occurring once. The source was PBMCs, collected after 12 months of ibrutinib treatment. Every receptor here comes from a human donor with chronic lymphocytic leukemia.

The V call is TRBV6-1, the J call TRBJ2-7; D gene ambiguous. This CDR3 is 13 amino acids long. Germline CDR1 is MNHNS and CDR2 is SASEGT. V lost 2 bases to trimming and J lost 3 bases, with 8 bases between them. Written as DNA, the CDR3 is TGTGCCAGCAGTGAATCCTGGGTCTACGAGCAGTACTTC. Its translation: CASSESWVYEQYF.

The CDR3 DNA follows: TGTGCCAGCAGCTTAACTTCGGTTGGCCTTGGAAACACCATATATTTT. It translates to CASSLTSVGLGNTIYF. The chain carries TRBV11-1 and TRBJ1-3, with D hard to call. V lost 2 bases and J lost 3, with 14 bases in between. There are 16 residues in the CDR3. Looked up from germline, CDR1 is SGHAT and CDR2 is FQDESV (reference sequence).

The rearrangement joins TRBV5-1 to TRBJ1-1, with D possibly being TRBD1 (5 bases). This CDR3 spans 14 amino acids. The germline V gene encodes CDR1 SGHRS and CDR2 YFSETQ. V lost 0 bases and J lost 5, with 11 bases in between. CDR3 nucleotide sequence: TGCGCCAGCAGCTTGGCCGGGGAGGGGACTGAAGCTTTCTTT. Its translation: CASSLAGEGTEAFF.

Remarks on this clone: A read error may account for a junction end that differs from germline. The CDR3 spells CASILGRGFAYEQYF. For the CDR3, the DNA is TGTGCCAGCATTTTAGGCCGGGGCTTCGCCTACGAGCAGTACTTC. The chain carries TRBV28 and TRBJ2-7; D is possibly TRBD1 or TRBD2 (5 bases each). This CDR3 has 15 residues. Germline CDR1 reads MDHEN; CDR2 reads SYDVKM.

V and J are TRBV28 and TRBJ1-2; D not certain. The CDR3 has 14 residues. Germline CDR1 reads MDHEN; CDR2 reads SYDVKM. V was cut by 2 bases and J by 4 bases, with 11 bases left in between. Here the CDR3 reads CASSLPGDTYGYTF. CDR3 DNA: TGTGCCAGCAGTTTACCCGGAGACACCTATGGCTACACCTTC.

V and J are TRBV7-7 and TRBJ2-3; D is unresolved. With 5 bases removed from V and 3 bases from J, the gap between germline ends came to 6 bases. The CDR3 consists of 12 residues. Germline lookup yields CDR1 SSHAT and CDR2 FNYEAQ (reference sequence). The CDR3 nucleotides are TGTGCCAGCAGCCCGGGTACAGATACGCAGTATTTT. Its protein product is CASSPGTDTQYF.

This chain joins TRBV19 and TRBJ2-5; 7 nucleotides match TRBD2. Germline loops: CDR1 LNHDA, CDR2 SQIVND (reference sequence). The CDR3 contains 14 residues. With 6 bases clipped from V and 5 bases from J, the junction kept 9 bases outside the gene matches. The DNA of the CDR3 is TGTGCCAGTAGCCCCCGGGCGGGAGAGGAGACCCAGTACTTC. This codes for CASSPRAGEETQYF.

J is TRBJ2-5 and V is TRBV7-2; weak D call: TRBD2 (5 bases). Germline V gene data show CDR1 as SGHTA and CDR2 as FQGNSA. The CDR3 length is 13 residues. V was pared by 4 bases and J by 1 base, with 7 bases between. The CDR3 nucleotides read TGTGCCAGCAGCTCTGGAGGCCAAGAGACCCAGTACTTC. Its protein is CASSSGGQETQYF. Together with reference TRBV7-2 and TRBJ2-5, the CDR3 gives the full variable domain: GAGVSQSPSNKVTEKGKDVELRCDPISGHTALYWYRQSLGQGLEFLIYFQGNSAPDKSGLPSDRFSAERTGGSVSTLTIQRTQQEDSAVYLCASSSGGQETQYFGPGTRLLVL.

The V call is TRBV4-1, the J call TRBJ1-2; a weak D match, TRBD1 (5 bases). The germline CDR1 and CDR2 sequences are MGHRA and YSYEKL. V lost 4 bases and J 7 bases, leaving 22 bases between the germline ends. CDR3 length: 16 residues. CDR3 DNA sequence: TGCGCCAGCAGCCCAGGAGGTTTTGCAGGGCTCGGTGGCTACACCTTC. Translating gives CASSPGGFAGLGGYTF.

The V and J genes are TRBV6-1 and TRBJ2-2, with D possibly being TRBD2 (6 bases). Germline V gives CDR1 MNHNS, CDR2 SASEGT. Trimming took off 6 bases at V and 3 bases at J, with 11 bases between the two ends. The CDR3 has 14 residues. CDR3 in DNA: TGTGCCAGCAGCCGACTAGGGGACACCGGGGAGCTGTTTTTT. Residues: CASSRLGDTGELFF.

Of note for this clone: Being one base from a much bigger clone, this may be a read error. Other DNA sequences of this sample code for an identical CDR3. The chain carries TRBV4-3 and TRBJ2-3, with unresolved D. The germline gives CDR1 LGHNA, CDR2 YSLEER. The length of the CDR3 is 14 residues. V was trimmed by 4 bases and J by 2 bases, leaving 10 bases between them. The CDR3 DNA sequence: TGCGCCAGCAGCCGGCAGGAGCTCACAGATACGCAGTATTTT. It is translated as CASSRQELTDTQYF.

The CDR3: CASSLVSGSGEQYF. In nucleotides, the CDR3 is TGTGCCAGCAGCTTGGTTAGCGGGTCAGGTGAGCAGTACTTC. V is TRBV5-6 and J is TRBJ2-7, with 7 bases fitting TRBD2. With V trimmed by 0 bases and J by 7 bases, 7 bases remained unmatched. The CDR3 is made up of 14 amino acids. Germline V lookup: CDR1 SGHDT, CDR2 YYEEEE.

The chain carries TRBV11-2 and TRBJ2-7; TRBD2 matches 9 bases. The CDR3 is 17 amino acids. Trimming took 1 base from V and 3 from J; bases not matched to a gene: 10. The V gene's germline CDR1 is SGHAT and CDR2 FQNNGV. The CDR3 DNA follows: TGTGCCAGCAGCTTAGGGGGTTCGGCGGGAGGGGACTACGAGCAGTACTTC. Its translation: CASSLGGSAGGDYEQYF.

The rearrangement links TRBV27 to TRBJ2-7; D unresolved. Trimming stripped 4 bases from V and 3 bases from J, with 10 bases between. The CDR3 loop spans 13 amino acids. Germline V lookup: CDR1 MNHEY, CDR2 SMNVEV (reference sequence). DNA for the CDR3: TGTGCCAGCAGTTGGGCCCCTTTCTACGAGCAGTACTTC. Protein sequence: CASSWAPFYEQYF.

In its sample, this clone was seen once. The CDR3 loop reads CASETPGQGLETQYF. CDR3 coding DNA: TGTGCCAGTGAGACTCCGGGACAGGGGCTCGAGACCCAGTACTTC. The chain couples TRBV6-4 to TRBJ2-5; 10 nucleotides line up with TRBD1. Germline CDR1 MRHNA, CDR2 SNTAGT. The CDR3 is made up of 15 amino acids. Trimming removed 9 bases from V and 5 bases from J; junction bases left unmatched: 12.

The chain recombines TRBV10-3 with TRBJ2-2; D gene unclear. The CDR3 is 12 residues long. The V end lost 0 bases, the J end lost 8 bases, and 4 bases lay between the germline ends. Per germline, CDR1 ENHRY and CDR2 SYGVKD. This CDR3 reads CAISESAGELFF. The CDR3 DNA is TGTGCCATCAGTGAGTCGGCAGGGGAGCTGTTTTTT.

This clone was detected once. The chain employs TRBV6-5 and TRBJ2-7; no clear D. The V and J ends lost 6 bases and 2 bases respectively, with 11 bases between them. Germline CDR1 and CDR2: MNHEY and SVGAGI. The CDR3 extends over 13 amino acids. Written as DNA, the CDR3 is TGTGCCAGCAGCCCCCCGGCCACCTACGAGCAGTACTTC. The encoded protein is CASSPPATYEQYF.

DNA of the CDR3: TGTGCCACCAGCAGAGATGCGGAAGGGAGCTCCTACGAGCAGTACTTC. This encodes CATSRDAEGSSYEQYF. The genes are TRBV15 and TRBJ2-7; TRBD2 might be the D (5 bases). CDR3 length equals 16 residues. Trimming took 0 bases from V and 0 from J, leaving 12 bases between them. CDR1 and CDR2 from the germline V gene are LNHNV and YYDKDF (reference sequence). Variable domain in full (rest from reference TRBV15 and TRBJ2-7): DAMVIQNPRYQVTQFGKPVTLSCSQTLNHNVMYWYQQKSSQAPKLLFHYYDKDFNNEADTPDNFQSRRPNTSFCFLDIRSPGLGDTAMYLCATSRDAEGSSYEQYFGPGTRLTVT.

CDR3 loop: CASRSSSPMGYTF. CDR3 DNA sequence: TGTGCCAGCAGAAGCAGCAGCCCCATGGGCTACACCTTC. The chain combines TRBV28 with TRBJ1-2; D is ambiguous. The CDR3 length is 13 residues. Germline-derived CDR1 and CDR2 are MDHEN and SYDVKM. Trimming left V 6 bases short and J 8 bases short, with 16 bases between.

This clone was picked up a small number of times. V and J are TRBV27 and TRBJ2-5; TRBD2 matches 14 bases. The germline V gene has CDR1 MNHEY and CDR2 SMNVEV (reference sequence). With 4 bases clipped from V and 6 bases from J, the junction kept 4 bases outside the gene matches. The CDR3 is 15 amino acids. In DNA, the CDR3 is TGTGCCAGCAGTTCGGGACTAGCGGGGGTCAAGACCCAGTACTTC. This codes for CASSSGLAGVKTQYF.

This rearrangement joins TRBV2 to TRBJ1-5, with 10 nucleotides matching TRBD1. The V segment lost 6 bases and the J segment 7 bases; nucleotides outside the gene matches: 6. Germline CDR1 reads SNHLY; CDR2 reads FYNNEI. The CDR3 has 14 residues. The CDR3 loop reads CASRTGGPGQPQHF. CDR3 coding DNA: TGTGCCAGCAGGACAGGGGGCCCGGGGCAGCCCCAGCATTTT.

The V call is TRBV7-3, the J call TRBJ1-1; D is uncertain. Looked up from germline, CDR1 is SGHTA and CDR2 is FQGTGA. Trimming removed 2 bases at V and 0 bases at J, with 4 bases between. The CDR3 extends over 13 amino acids. CDR3 sequence (DNA): TGTGCCAGCAGCTTATCGGTGAACACTGAAGCTTTCTTT. It specifies CASSLSVNTEAFF.

This sequence joins TRBV19 and TRBJ2-1; D not resolved. This CDR3 is 15 amino acids long. Trimming stripped 8 bases from V and 4 bases from J, with 18 bases between. Germline V gene sequence: CDR1 LNHDA, CDR2 SQIVND (reference sequence). This chain's CDR3 is CASRPGSTFYNEQFF. For the CDR3, the DNA is TGTGCCAGTCGCCCCGGGTCGACTTTTTACAATGAGCAGTTCTTC.

The chain recombines TRBV28 with TRBJ2-7, with D maybe TRBD2 (6 bases). From germline, CDR1 is MDHEN and CDR2 SYDVKM. The germline V and J ends were trimmed by 5 bases and 0 bases, with 23 bases remaining between them. The CDR3 consists of 18 residues. As DNA, the CDR3 is TGTGCCAGCAGTCATGGGACTCCCGAAGACGAGAGCTCCTACGAGCAGTACTTC. The encoded protein is CASSHGTPEDESSYEQYF.

The chain links TRBV28 to TRBJ1-2; D remains ambiguous. Germline CDR1 MDHEN, CDR2 SYDVKM. CDR3 length: 16 residues. The V and J ends lost 3 bases and 0 bases respectively, with 14 bases between them. CDR3: CASSFWAPETNYGYTF. The CDR3, as DNA: TGTGCCAGCAGTTTCTGGGCCCCAGAAACTAACTATGGCTACACCTTC.